The clone carrying this T cell receptor beta chain was picked up many times. Its antigen is unknown. Trimming shortened V by 6 bases and J by 6 bases, and 20 bases separated the two germline ends. The CDR3 is 14 amino acids. Germline CDR1 and CDR2: SQVTM and ANQGSEA. The data were obtained in a study of T-cell reconstitution after alpha-beta-depleted transplantation in children. A TCRbeta library incorporating unique molecular identifiers was prepared. TCRdb called the PCR reads again in MiXCR, with one record for every CDR3 protein. The table has approximately 300,000 distinct CDR3 sequences, over 7% seen once. Overall study results and limits: There were reportedly several hundred expanded graft clones from which alpha-beta T cells came about two months after transplant. T-cell counts and diversity were attributed mostly to newly produced T cells one year after transplant.

The TCR originated in a female patient aged 2-15 years who had a stem cell transplant for Fanconi anemia, so the T cells may come from the graft donor. This chain links TRBV29-1 with TRBJ1-1; D is possibly TRBD1 (6 bases). The source material was peripheral blood, sampled 360 days after TCRalphabeta/CD19-depleted stem cell transplant. CDR3 protein: CSVLTGSHRPEAFF. CDR3 nucleotides: TGCAGCGTCCTCACAGGGTCCCACCGACCTGAAGCTTTCTTT.